Below are 7 T cell receptor beta chains sequenced from a single sample in a study of blood T cell repertoires in COVID-19. Sequencing was performed with immunoSEQ multiplex PCR; in TCRdb, only in-frame clones are kept and a portion is missing. The repertoire consists of over 85,000 clones, with approximately 70% occurring once and the leading ten covering more than 7.5%. Sequenced: peripheral blood. Source of these receptors: a woman aged 55-69 years with acute or convalescent COVID-19.

CDR3 nucleotides: TGTGCCAGCAGCCTCCAGGGTGGTCAGCCCCAGCATTTT. Protein sequence: CASSLQGGQPQHF. The V call is TRBV7-2, the J call TRBJ1-5, with D tentatively TRBD1 (5 bases). The V end lost 5 bases, the J end lost 6 bases, and 11 bases lay between the germline ends. The germline V gene encodes CDR1 SGHTA and CDR2 FQGNSA. CDR3 length equals 13 residues.

The V and J genes are TRBV7-2 and TRBJ2-7; a weak D match, TRBD1 (5 bases). In germline, CDR1 is SGHTA, CDR2 FQGNSA. There are 14 residues in the CDR3. The V end lost 1 base, the J end lost 6 bases, and 13 bases lay between the germline ends. The CDR3 DNA reads TGTGCCAGCAGCTTAGGTAGGGGTTCTCTCGAGCAGTACTTC. It is translated as CASSLGRGSLEQYF. The full variable domain, in which reference TRBV7-2 and TRBJ2-7 provide the parts outside the CDR3, is GAGVSQSPSNKVTEKGKDVELRCDPISGHTALYWYRQSLGQGLEFLIYFQGNSAPDKSGLPSDRFSAERTGGSVSTLTIQRTQQEDSAVYLCASSLGRGSLEQYFGPGTRLTVT.

J is TRBJ2-7 and V is TRBV25-1; 7 bases line up with TRBD1. The CDR3 is made up of 12 amino acids. The V and J ends lost 6 bases and 3 bases, in that order; junction bases with no gene match: 2. Germline assignment: CDR1 MGHDK and CDR2 SYGVNS. The CDR3 spells CASRQGNYEQYF. DNA for the CDR3: TGTGCCAGCAGACAGGGGAACTACGAGCAGTACTTC.

The genes are TRBV5-4 and TRBJ1-3; no clear D gene. The V end was cut by 1 base, the J end by 0 bases, with 8 bases between. The CDR3 runs 15 residues. Germline CDR1 is SGHNT and CDR2 is YYREEE (reference sequence). The CDR3 DNA reads TGTGCCAGCAGCTTGATGCAGAACTCTGGAAACACCATATATTTT. Encoded protein: CASSLMQNSGNTIYF. Complete variable domain (other parts from reference TRBV5-4 and TRBJ1-3): ETGVTQSPTHLIKTRGQQVTLRCSSQSGHNTVSWYQQALGQGPQFIFQYYREEENGRGNFPPRFSGLQFPNYSSELNVNALELDDSALYLCASSLMQNSGNTIYFGEGSWLTVV.

The chain recombines TRBV7-9 with TRBJ2-1, with TRBD1 matching over 10 bases. Germline V gives CDR1 SEHNR, CDR2 FQNEAQ (reference sequence). This CDR3 has 15 residues. Germline trimming cut 1 base from V and 7 bases from J; bases unmatched to any gene: 4. CDR3 DNA sequence: TGTGCCAGCAGCTTAGGAGGGACAGGGGTGAATGAGCAGTTCTTC. It specifies CASSLGGTGVNEQFF.

The chain has TRBV6-5 and TRBJ1-3; the match to TRBD1 covers 7 bases. CDR1 and CDR2 (germline): MNHEY, SVGAGI. This CDR3 region has 14 residues. V shed 8 bases, J shed 0 bases, and the junction held 4 bases outside the gene matches. In DNA, the CDR3 is TGTGCCAGCTGGACAGGAGACTCTGGAAACACCATATATTTT. This encodes CASWTGDSGNTIYF.

The V and J genes are TRBV2 and TRBJ1-1, with D perhaps matching TRBD1 (6 bases). CDR3 length: 13 amino acids. Germline V gene data show CDR1 as SNHLY and CDR2 as FYNNEI. V was shortened by 4 bases and J by 2 bases, with 8 bases between the two germline ends. In nucleotides, the CDR3 is TGTGCCAGCAGTGGGGACAAAAACACTGAAGCTTTCTTT. It encodes CASSGDKNTEAFF.